Many counts were recorded for the clone carrying this T cell receptor (beta chain). The antigen is not known. The data belong to a study of T cells in Graves' hyperthyroidism and ophthalmopathy. Study information: Peripheral blood collection took place at initial diagnosis, before any treatment. Regarding the study as a whole: Among thyroid clonotypes expanded above 0.001, most also appeared in blood.

TCR beta CDR3 regions were amplified from RNA. The study used the HTBI primer set for a first-round RT-PCR of the TCR CDR3. TCRdb called the multiplex PCR reads again in MiXCR, with one record for every CDR3 protein. Among about 400,000 distinct CDR3 sequences listed, 15% were seen once. Subjects aged 18 to 65 presented with newly diagnosed hyperthyroidism of less than 2 months' duration. Exclusion followed for patients with uncontrolled infection, other autoimmune disease, pregnancy or lactation. V dropped 4 bases and J dropped 0 bases, with 14 bases sitting between them. Germline values: CDR1 SGHDT, CDR2 YYEEEE. This CDR3 region has 16 residues.

The chain links TRBV5-6 to TRBJ1-5, with D possibly being TRBD1 (5 bases). This sequence was found in a woman aged 25 to 39 with Graves' hyperthyroidism. Specimen: blood. DNA for the CDR3: TGTGCCAGCAGCGGTGGGGGACCGAATAGCAATCAGCCCCAGCATTTT. As protein: CASSGGGPNSNQPQHF.